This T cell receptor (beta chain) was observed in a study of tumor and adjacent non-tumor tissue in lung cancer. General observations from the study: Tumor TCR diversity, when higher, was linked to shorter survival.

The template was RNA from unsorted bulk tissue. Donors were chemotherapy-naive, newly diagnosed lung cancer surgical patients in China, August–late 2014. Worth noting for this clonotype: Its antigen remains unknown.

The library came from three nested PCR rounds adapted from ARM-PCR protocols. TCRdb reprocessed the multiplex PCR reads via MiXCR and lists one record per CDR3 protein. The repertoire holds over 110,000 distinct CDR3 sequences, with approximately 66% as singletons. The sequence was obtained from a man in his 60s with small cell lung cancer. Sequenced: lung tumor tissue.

This CDR3 reads CASIKAQAASNQPQHF. Here the CDR3 DNA reads TGTGCCAGCATCAAAGCACAGGCGGCTAGCAATCAGCCCCAGCATTTT. The chain couples TRBV21-1 to TRBJ1-5; the D segment call TRBD1 is taken from the table without a DNA check. TRBV21-1 corresponds to a pseudogene. The CDR3 has 16 amino acids.